A selection of T cell receptor beta chains follows, all from one sample in a study of cytomegalovirus exposure and HLA in healthy donors. Assay used: immunoSEQ multiplex PCR; TCRdb lists only in-frame clones, some missing. The sample includes approximately 120,000 clones, about 84% of them seen just once. Material: PBMCs. The receptors originated from a man between 35 and 55 years old in good health and CMV-seronegative. Both conserved end residues are part of each CDR3. Each record gives: V gene, clone size, D gene, J gene, CDR3 DNA, CDR3 protein. The D gene is left open where the match is weak. Rows may omit the clone size; those that give it use once, few, many or a size class.

>TRBV18|few|NA|TRBJ2-5
TGTGCCAGCTCACCGGGGACAACTCGGGAGACCCAGTACTTC
CASSPGTTRETQYF
>TRBV19|NA|NA|TRBJ1-1
TGTGCCAGTACCCCTTGGGGCGGGGACACTGAAGCTTTCTTT
CASTPWGGDTEAFF
>TRBV7-9|NA|NA|TRBJ1-1
TGTGCCAGCAGCTTAGTCAGGGTCCGGGGGGGGACTGAAGCTTTCTTT
CASSLVRVRGGTEAFF
>TRBV19|NA|NA|TRBJ1-6
TGTGCCAGTAGTATTTCGGGATGGAGCTCCTATAATTCACCCCTCCACTTT
CASSISGWSSYNSPLHF
>TRBV5-1|NA|NA|TRBJ2-5
TGCGCCAGCAGCTTGGTTGTGGGGGGTGCAGAGACCCAGTACTTC
CASSLVVGGAETQYF
>TRBV7-9|NA|NA|TRBJ2-7
TGTGCCAGCAGCTTAGGCCGGGACACCACCACTCACGAGCAGTACTTC
CASSLGRDTTTHEQYF
>TRBV2|few|NA|TRBJ2-7
TGTGCCAGCAGTGAAGCCGGGTTTTCTAGTAGCGAGCAGTACTTC
CASSEAGFSSSEQYF
>TRBV19|NA|NA|TRBJ1-5
TGTGCCAGTAGGAGAAACAATCAGCCCCAGCATTTT
CASRRNNQPQHF
>TRBV2|few|TRBD1|TRBJ1-1
TGTGCCAGCAGCGCCTTCGGACAGGGGGTCACTGAAGCTTTCTTT
CASSAFGQGVTEAFF
>TRBV5-6|NA|NA|TRBJ2-2
TGTGCCAGCAGCACGGGACTGCTAGGCACCGGGGAGCTGTTTTTT
CASSTGLLGTGELFF
>TRBV7-3|NA|TRBD2|TRBJ2-3
TGTGCCAGCAGCCAGTCAAGCGGGGGTATGAAAGATACGCAGTATTTT
CASSQSSGGMKDTQYF
>TRBV10-3|NA|TRBD1|TRBJ2-3
TGTGCCATCAGTGAATATAGACAGGGGGACACAGATACGCAGTATTTT
CAISEYRQGDTDTQYF
>TRBV7-9|NA|NA|TRBJ1-1
TGTGCCAGCAGCTTAGAGTCCTGGACAGTGAACACTGAAGCTTTCTTT
CASSLESWTVNTEAFF
>TRBV7-2|once|NA|TRBJ2-7
TGTGCCAGCAGCTTCCAGGACAAAGCCTACGAGCAGTACTTC
CASSFQDKAYEQYF
>TRBV2|NA|NA|TRBJ2-5
TGTGCCAGCAGTCAGGATGAGACCCAGTACTTC
CASSQDETQYF
>TRBV20-1|NA|TRBD1|TRBJ1-1
TGCAGTGTGGGGACAGTAACTGAAGCTTTCTTT
CSVGTVTEAFF
>TRBV14|NA|NA|TRBJ2-7
TGTGCCAGCAGCCAAGATCCCGAGAGCTCCTACGAGCAGTACTTC
CASSQDPESSYEQYF
>TRBV5-8|NA|TRBD1|TRBJ1-5
TGTGCCAGCAGCACCTCGGACAGGGCGAATCAGCCCCAGCATTTT
CASSTSDRANQPQHF
>TRBV9|NA|TRBD1|TRBJ2-1
TGTGCCAGCAGCACCGCCGGGACAGGCGTATACAATGAGCAGTTCTTC
CASSTAGTGVYNEQFF
>TRBV9|once|NA|TRBJ2-5
TGTGCCAGCAGCGTTTCACTTCGGGGGGCATTAGGGGAGGAGACCCAGTACTTC
CASSVSLRGALGEETQYF
>TRBV7-2|NA|NA|TRBJ2-5
TGTGCCAGCAGCTTTTGGGGGACTGGGACAGAGACCCAGTACTTC
CASSFWGTGTETQYF
>TRBV2|NA|NA|TRBJ1-2
TGTGCCAGCAGTGGCGGTAACTATGGCTACACCTTC
CASSGGNYGYTF
>TRBV7-3|NA|TRBD2|TRBJ2-1
TGTGCCAGCAGCTTGGCCGGGACTAGCGGGTACAATGAGCAGTTCTTC
CASSLAGTSGYNEQFF
>TRBV27|NA|TRBD1|TRBJ2-3
TGTGCCAGCAGTTTATCGGGGACAGGGAAGACCGATACGCAGTATTTT
CASSLSGTGKTDTQYF
>TRBV2|NA|NA|TRBJ1-2
TGTGCCAGCAGTTATACAGACTATGGCTACACCTTC
CASSYTDYGYTF
>TRBV10-3|NA|NA|TRBJ1-5
TGTGCCATCAGTGTAAGTATGGGAGACAATCAGCCCCAGCATTTT
CAISVSMGDNQPQHF
>TRBV5-4|once|NA|TRBJ1-1
TGTGCCAGCAGCTTCCCAGGGTTGAACACTGAAGCTTTCTTT
CASSFPGLNTEAFF
>TRBV7-2|few|NA|TRBJ1-1
TGTGCCAGCAGCTACGGGGGGAACACTGAAGCTTTCTTT
CASSYGGNTEAFF
>TRBV7-3|NA|NA|TRBJ1-2
TGTGCCAGCAGCTTAACCCCGGGACTTGGCTACACCTTC
CASSLTPGLGYTF
>TRBV4-3|NA|NA|TRBJ2-1
TGCGCCAGCAGCCAAGATCGCGTAAATGAGCAGTTCTTC
CASSQDRVNEQFF
>TRBV4-1|NA|NA|TRBJ1-5
TGCGCCAGCAGCCAAGTTGGACATTTAGGGCAGCCCCAGCATTTT
CASSQVGHLGQPQHF
>TRBV28|NA|NA|TRBJ1-1
TGTGCCAGCAGTTTAGGAGGAATGCGGAACACTGAAGCTTTCTTT
CASSLGGMRNTEAFF
>TRBV7-7|NA|TRBD1|TRBJ2-5
TGTGCCAGCAGCTTTCGACAGGGGCAAGAGACCCAGTACTTC
CASSFRQGQETQYF
>TRBV7-3|once|NA|TRBJ2-1
TGTGCCAGCAGCCCGCCCGGCGGGCGTCGAGAGCAGTTCTTC
CASSPPGGRREQFF
>TRBV5-4|NA|NA|TRBJ2-5
TGTGCCAGCAGGCCTACTAGCTGGGAGACCCAGTACTTC
CASRPTSWETQYF
>TRBV5-6|NA|NA|TRBJ1-1
TGTGCCAGCAGCTTGGGGCACAGTCCTGAAGCTTTCTTT
CASSLGHSPEAFF
>TRBV9|NA|TRBD2|TRBJ2-3
TGTGCCAGCAGCACGACTAGCGGTAGCACAGATACGCAGTATTTT
CASSTTSGSTDTQYF
>TRBV30|NA|NA|TRBJ1-1
TGTGCCTGGAGTTATAACGGCGGCCGAGGGACTGAAGCTTTCTTT
CAWSYNGGRGTEAFF
>TRBV6-1|NA|NA|TRBJ1-1
TGTGCCAGCAGTCCCCGACAGAACACTGAAGCTTTCTTT
CASSPRQNTEAFF
>TRBV5-4|few|TRBD1|TRBJ2-3
TGTGCCAGCAGCTCCGCGCAGGGGGCAGATACGCAGTATTTT
CASSSAQGADTQYF
>TRBV7-9|NA|NA|TRBJ2-5
TGTGCCAGCAGCTGGTACCTGGGGCAGGGTAAAGAGACCCAGTACTTC
CASSWYLGQGKETQYF
>TRBV28|few|TRBD1|TRBJ1-5
TGTGCCAGCAGCACCCCCCGGGAAAGGGGACAGGCGTATTATAGCAATCAGCCCCAGCATTTT
CASSTPRERGQAYYSNQPQHF
>TRBV7-9|NA|TRBD2|TRBJ2-7
TGTGCCAGCAGCCTGGGGGAGGGACTCGGGTACGAGCAGTACTTC
CASSLGEGLGYEQYF
>TRBV5-4|NA|NA|TRBJ2-1
TGTGCCAGCAGCTTGGACAGTTCCAATGAGCAGTTCTTC
CASSLDSSNEQFF
>TRBV6-6|NA|NA|TRBJ1-4
TGTGCCAGCAGCTTTGGGCAGGGCAATGAAAAACTGTTTTTT
CASSFGQGNEKLFF
>TRBV5-1|NA|NA|TRBJ1-1
TGCGCCAGCAGCTTGGGTGGGAAGGGGATGAGGTACGCTGAAGCTTTCTTT
CASSLGGKGMRYAEAFF
>TRBV4-3|NA|TRBD2|TRBJ2-1
TGCGCCAGCAGCCAAGATAGACTAGCGGAAAATGAGCAGTTCTTC
CASSQDRLAENEQFF
>TRBV5-4|NA|NA|TRBJ1-4
TGTGCCAGCACCAGATCGGGGTCAGGAAATGAAAAACTGTTTTTT
CASTRSGSGNEKLFF
>TRBV7-8|NA|TRBD2|TRBJ2-5
TGTGCCAGCAGCTTAGGAGGGCCTAGCGGGTCCCAAGAGACCCAGTACTTC
CASSLGGPSGSQETQYF
>TRBV6-5|NA|NA|TRBJ1-2
TGTGCCAGCAGTTCCCCGCCTCAGGGTTCTTATGGCTACACCTTC
CASSSPPQGSYGYTF
>TRBV7-2|NA|NA|TRBJ2-7
TGTGCCAGCAACTTGGAGGGCAGGAGCAGCGAGCAGTACTTC
CASNLEGRSSEQYF
>TRBV7-9|NA|TRBD2|TRBJ2-3
TGTGCCAGCAGCTTAGGGCGGGGGAGCACAGATACGCAGTATTTT
CASSLGRGSTDTQYF
>TRBV28|NA|NA|TRBJ2-1
TGTGCCAGCAGGGTGAATAGGGGTACCTACAATGAGCAGTTCTTC
CASRVNRGTYNEQFF
>TRBV19|NA|NA|TRBJ1-1
TGTGCCAGTACAAAATATACGGGCGGAGGGGATAAGAACACTGAAGCTTTCTTT
CASTKYTGGGDKNTEAFF
>TRBV6-5|NA|NA|TRBJ1-6
TGTGCCAGCAGTTACTCGTCCTATTCACCCCTCCACTTT
CASSYSSYSPLHF
>TRBV7-6|NA|TRBD2|TRBJ2-5
TGTGCCAGCAGCTCGGGACTAGGATATAAGACCCAGTACTTC
CASSSGLGYKTQYF
>TRBV29-1|NA|NA|TRBJ2-7
TGCAGCGTTAGGGGGAGCTCCTACGAGCAGTACTTC
CSVRGSSYEQYF
>TRBV13|few|NA|TRBJ1-2
TGTGCCAGCAGCTTAGGCCGAAACAGGGAAGGGGGCTACACCTTC
CASSLGRNREGGYTF